The 17 T cell receptor beta chains below were found in one sample sequenced in a study of post-analysis software for immune sequencing data. Study-level points and caveats: Roughly 5 TRBV segments occurring more often in patients than controls included TRBV5-6, TRBV5-1 and TRBV20-1.

TCR beta cDNA libraries had unique molecular identifiers. In TCRdb, the PCR reads were re-called with MiXCR into one record per CDR3 protein. The sample lists 350,000 to 500,000 distinct CDR3 sequences, approximately 38% seen once, with less than 8% in the top ten. The antigens of these receptors remain unknown. Input material: blood. The receptors were gathered from a girl aged 2 to 10 with multiple sclerosis.

The table lists this clonotype with a few counts. This chain uses TRBV5-1 with TRBJ2-7; 10 bases align to TRBD1. Germline CDR1 SGHRS, CDR2 YFSETQ. The length of the CDR3 is 16 residues. V lost 0 bases and J lost 0; bases outside the gene matches: 3. The CDR3 spells CASSLAGQGFSYEQYF. The DNA for the CDR3 is TGCGCCAGCAGCTTGGCGGGACAGGGGTTCTCCTACGAGCAGTACTTC.

The CDR3 DNA reads as TGTGCCACCAGTGATGGGACTAGCGGGAACTACAATGAGCAGTTCTTC. It encodes CATSDGTSGNYNEQFF. The chain has TRBV24-1 and TRBJ2-1, with 13 nucleotides matching TRBD2. This CDR3 is 16 amino acids long. Germline trimming cut 3 bases from V and 3 bases from J; bases unmatched to any gene: 1. The germline gives CDR1 KGHDR, CDR2 SFDVKD.

This clonotype was counted a few times. This rearrangement joins TRBV2 to TRBJ2-1; 10 bases fit TRBD1. V lost 6 bases, J lost 6 bases, and 5 bases stayed unmatched. The CDR3 sequence is 14 residues long. The V gene's germline CDR1 is SNHLY and CDR2 FYNNEI. The CDR3 reads CASSRDRGANEQFF. CDR3 nucleotide sequence: TGTGCCAGCAGCCGGGACAGGGGCGCCAATGAGCAGTTCTTC.

In this sample, this clonotype turned up a few times. The V call is TRBV6-1, the J call TRBJ2-7, with a weak D call TRBD2 (6 bases). The CDR3 has 15 amino acids. Trimming took off 6 bases at V and 2 bases at J, with 17 bases between the two ends. From germline, CDR1 is MNHNS and CDR2 SASEGT. CDR3 coding DNA: TGTGCCAGCAGGTCAACCGGGACTCTACCCTACGAGCAGTACTTC. It is translated as CASRSTGTLPYEQYF.

This clonotype occurred a few times. The chain joins TRBV20-1 to TRBJ1-1; D gene ambiguous. CDR3 length equals 15 residues. Per the germline V gene, CDR1 is DFQATT and CDR2 is SNEGSKA (reference sequence). Trimming stripped 6 bases from V and 1 base from J, with 18 bases between. The CDR3 coding sequence is TGCAGTGCAATTTACCCCCAGGAGTGGAACACTGAAGCTTTCTTT. The encoded protein is CSAIYPQEWNTEAFF.

The chain employs TRBV6-6 and TRBJ2-4; D gene ambiguous. Germline V gene sequence: CDR1 MNHNY, CDR2 SVGAGI (reference sequence). The CDR3 extends over 17 amino acids. V lost 5 bases and J lost 0, with 17 bases in between. The CDR3 DNA reads as TGTGCCAGCAGTCCCCGGACGGATTATCTAGCCAAAAACATTCAGTACTTC. Amino acid sequence: CASSPRTDYLAKNIQYF.

This clonotype appeared a few times. The V gene is TRBV6-5, the J gene TRBJ1-2; no definite D call. CDR1 and CDR2 from the germline V gene are MNHEY and SVGAGI. CDR3 length: 12 residues. V shed 6 bases and J shed 1 base, with 6 bases lying between them. DNA for the CDR3: TGTGCCAGCAGCCCGGATAACTATGGCTACACCTTC. Translation: CASSPDNYGYTF.

The rearrangement uses TRBV4-3 and TRBJ2-7, with D perhaps TRBD1 or TRBD2 (5 bases each). Germline lookup yields CDR1 LGHNA and CDR2 YSLEER. The CDR3 consists of 22 residues. Between the trimmed V and J ends, which lost 6 bases and 1 base, there was a span of 37 bases. In DNA form, the CDR3 reads TGCGCCAGCAGACCACCCTCTGGCTTTTTGGTCTTCGGGACGGACTCTTCCTACGAGCAGTACTTC. Protein product: CASRPPSGFLVFGTDSSYEQYF.

This clonotype has more than one count but fewer than ten. V usage is TRBV27 and J usage is TRBJ1-5; 8 bases are a match to TRBD1. Per the germline V gene, CDR1 is MNHEY and CDR2 is SMNVEV (reference sequence). J gave up 5 bases and V 3 bases, and 3 bases lay outside the gene matches. This CDR3 is built from 14 residues. CDR3: CASSLTGVDQPQHF. In DNA, the CDR3 is TGTGCCAGCAGTTTGACAGGGGTTGATCAGCCCCAGCATTTT.

This clonotype was seen only a few times. The J gene is TRBJ2-1, the V gene TRBV5-1; no definite D call. CDR3 size: 13 residues. V gave up 4 bases and J gave up 4 bases, with 9 bases separating them. Germline-derived CDR1 and CDR2 are SGHRS and YFSETQ. Written as DNA, the CDR3 is TGCGCCAGCAGCCCCGACGTTTACAATGAGCAGTTCTTC. It translates to CASSPDVYNEQFF.

This clonotype was counted between two and nine times. The genes are TRBV20-1 and TRBJ2-1, with 12 positions matching TRBD2. V lost 7 bases to trimming and J lost 1 base; unmatched junction nucleotides: 8. Germline-derived CDR1 and CDR2 are DFQATT and SNEGSKA (reference sequence). CDR3 size: 16 residues. DNA for the CDR3: TGCAGTGGACTAGCGGGAGAGGCCCAATCCTACAATGAGCAGTTCTTC. Residues: CSGLAGEAQSYNEQFF.

The chain employs TRBV6-6 and TRBJ2-3; the match to TRBD2 covers 13 bases. The CDR3 is 17 residues long. J gave up 3 bases and V 7 bases, and 10 bases lay outside the gene matches. Germline-derived CDR1 and CDR2 are MNHNY and SVGAGI (reference sequence). CDR3 residues: CASKTGTSGVVTDTQYF. DNA for the CDR3: TGTGCCAGCAAGACCGGGACTAGCGGGGTTGTAACAGATACGCAGTATTTT.

This clonotype was recorded at least ten times. The chain uses TRBV18 and TRBJ2-3; D is ambiguous. Germline CDR1 KGHSH, CDR2 LQKENI. V dropped 10 bases and J dropped 4 bases, with 15 bases sitting between them. The CDR3 has 13 residues. In DNA, the CDR3 is TGTGCCACCGAAAACACTCTTTCAGATACGCAGTATTTT. It yields the protein CATENTLSDTQYF.

As for this clonotype: The junction and the germline gene differ at one end; a read error may be behind it. This rearrangement joins TRBV6-5 to TRBJ1-2; D gene unclear. There are 13 residues in the CDR3. Germline-derived CDR1 and CDR2 are MNHEY and SVGAGI. The CDR3 region has the DNA TGTGCCGGCAGTTACTCCTTAGATAGGGGCTACACCTTC. As protein: CAGSYSLDRGYTF.

The rearrangement joins TRBV11-2 to TRBJ2-3, with D possibly matching TRBD1 (6 bases). Trimming took 5 bases from V and 0 from J, leaving 18 bases between them. This CDR3 spans 17 amino acids. Germline-derived CDR1 and CDR2 are SGHAT and FQNNGV. CDR3 in amino acids: CASSRQPRGTSTDTQYF. Here the CDR3 DNA reads TGTGCCAGCAGCCGCCAGCCGAGGGGGACCAGCACAGATACGCAGTATTTT.

This clonotype was seen only a few times. This chain uses TRBV28 with TRBJ1-2; D uncertain. Trimming took off 7 bases at V and 8 bases at J, with 17 bases between the two ends. CDR3 length equals 13 residues. The V gene's germline CDR1 is MDHEN and CDR2 SYDVKM. For the CDR3, the DNA is TGTGCCAGCACCAATGAATGGGGATCCGGCTACACCTTC. This codes for CASTNEWGSGYTF.

This clonotype was observed a few times. This chain connects TRBV25-1 to TRBJ1-2; D is ambiguous. Between the trimmed V and J ends, which lost 5 bases and 2 bases, there was a span of 15 bases. CDR1 is MGHDK, CDR2 SYGVNS, per germline. The CDR3 contains 15 residues. CDR3 nucleotide sequence: TGTGCCAGCAGTTTGGGCTCCGGGAAAAACTATGGCTACACCTTC. It is translated as CASSLGSGKNYGYTF.